This T cell receptor beta chain is drawn from a study of T cells in Graves' hyperthyroidism and ophthalmopathy. Study-wide background: Peripheral blood sampling occurred at initial diagnosis, before any treatment. General study results and limits: Within blood appeared most thyroid clonotypes that had expanded above 0.001.

The PBMCs had their origin in roughly 9.8 ml of fresh peripheral blood. In this sample, this clonotype turned up many times. Its antigen is not identified. With 3 bases clipped from V and 7 bases from J, the junction kept 6 bases outside the gene matches. Germline assignment: CDR1 DFQATT and CDR2 SNEGSKA (reference sequence). This CDR3 comprises 14 residues. The CDR3 regions of TCR beta were amplified from RNA transcripts. HTBI primers drove first-round RT-PCR of the TCR CDR3. TCRdb recomputed calls from the multiplex PCR reads with MiXCR, one row per CDR3 protein. The sample yields about 300,000 distinct CDR3 sequences, roughly 13% seen once.

V is TRBV20-1 and J is TRBJ2-1, with 10 bases matching TRBD2. The sample taken for sequencing was blood. This receptor was identified in a woman in her twenties or thirties with Graves' hyperthyroidism that later progressed to Graves' ophthalmopathy. CDR3: CSARRTSGKNEQFF. The CDR3 DNA reads TGCAGTGCTAGGCGTACTAGCGGGAAGAATGAGCAGTTCTTC.